The 8 T cell receptor beta chains listed next were all sequenced from one sample in a study of tumor-infiltrating lymphocytes in glioblastoma multiforme. Multiple V-beta primers and a C-beta primer amplified TCRB from RNA. MiXCR, run by TCRdb on the multiplex PCR reads, gives a single entry per CDR3 protein. Altogether approximately 20,000 distinct CDR3 sequences are present, 55% to 75% being singletons, with the ten largest covering approximately 18%. The material sequenced was peripheral blood. The origin of the receptors is a male donor with glioblastoma.

Worth noting for this clonotype: This may be a read error, as it is one base from a much larger clone. This CDR3 fails to terminate in the conserved phenylalanine or tryptophan, so it likely reflects a read error. The chain couples TRBV10-3 to TRBJ2-1; D perhaps matches TRBD1 (5 bases). Trimming removed 0 bases from V and 8 bases from J, with 17 bases in between. Germline CDR1 is ENHRY and CDR2 is SYGVKD. The CDR3 spans 16 residues. The CDR3 loop is CAISESGAGPGHEQFS. The CDR3 DNA is TGTGCCATCAGTGAGTCAGGGGCAGGGCCTGGTCATGAGCAGTTCTCC.

With regard to this clonotype: This clone may be a read error of a much larger clone one base away. Here the CDR3 reads CASGWDREYGEQFF. In DNA, the CDR3 is TGCGCCAGCGGCTGGGACAGGGAATACGGTGAGCAGTTCTTC. This chain connects TRBV5-1 to TRBJ2-1; 9 bases map to TRBD1. The CDR3 consists of 14 residues. The germline V gene encodes CDR1 SGHRS and CDR2 YFSETQ. J was trimmed by 9 bases and V by 7 bases; bases with no gene match: 11.

This rearrangement joins TRBV5-1 to TRBJ2-7, with a possible D match to TRBD2 (5 bases). The CDR3 runs 14 residues. CDR1 is SGHRS and CDR2 is YFSETQ in the germline V gene. V was clipped by 0 bases and J by 0 bases, with 7 bases between them. CDR3 sequence reads: CASSLAGVSYEQYF. CDR3 bases: TGCGCCAGCAGCTTGGCCGGGGTCTCCTACGAGCAGTACTTC.

This clonotype was seen more than once but under ten times. A read error is possible here, since a much larger clone lies one base away. The chain combines TRBV4-1 with TRBJ2-2; TRBD2 is a possible D gene (5 bases). The CDR3 totals 14 residues. Germline lookup yields CDR1 MGHRA and CDR2 YSYEKL. This chain's CDR3 is CASSQVRAAGELLF. CDR3 DNA: TGCGCCAGCAGCCAAGTTAGGGCGGCCGGGGAGCTGCTTTTT.

This sequence joins TRBV11-2 and TRBJ2-2; no clear D gene. The CDR3 contains 16 residues. Per the germline V gene, CDR1 is SGHAT and CDR2 is FQNNGV. V shed 4 bases and J shed 9 bases, with 21 bases lying between them. The CDR3 DNA reads as TGTGCCAGCAGCTCCACAGCTAGAGCCAACCACTGGGAGCTGTTTTTT. Encoded protein: CASSSTARANHWELFF.

This chain uses TRBV11-2 with TRBJ2-5; possible D gene TRBD2, 5 bases. In germline, CDR1 is SGHAT, CDR2 FQNNGV. V dropped 6 bases and J dropped 10 bases, with 15 bases sitting between them. The CDR3 runs 12 residues. The CDR3 region is CASRHPPGNQYF. The CDR3 nucleotides are TGTGCCAGCAGACACCCGCCCGGGAACCAGTACTTC.

In the case of this clonotype: The junction differs from germline at one of its ends, possibly a read error. The rearrangement links TRBV11-2 to TRBJ2-7; 14 bases are a match to TRBD2. CDR1 and CDR2 (germline): SGHAT, FQNNGV. The CDR3 runs 17 residues. CDR3 sequence: CANSPRWARLAGGEQYF. The CDR3 DNA follows: TGTGCCAACAGCCCCCGGTGGGCCCGACTAGCGGGGGGGGAGCAGTACTTC.

This clonotype was seen ten or more times. V and J are TRBV6-5 and TRBJ1-1; no clear D. V lost 10 bases, J lost 0 bases, and 12 bases lay in between. This CDR3 contains 13 residues. Germline CDR1 MNHEY, CDR2 SVGAGI. CDR3 sequence (DNA): TGTGCCATCTCACAACGCATGAACACTGAAGCTTTCTTT. This translates into CAISQRMNTEAFF.